This T cell receptor (beta chain) was documented in a study of cytotoxic CD8 clonotypes in ibrutinib-treated CLL. About the study: Sequenced samples delivered averages of around 260,000 productive templates and tens of thousands of productive rearrangements.

Germline CDR1 reads MDHEN; CDR2 reads SYDVKM. Trimming stripped 5 bases from V and 5 bases from J, with 3 bases between. The CDR3 sequence is 11 residues long. General study points: Few clonotypes were public, and these shrank or held steady under treatment.

TCRdb's table, derived via immunoSEQ multiplex PCR, lists solely in-frame clones and lacks some. Of approximately 200,000 clones in the sample, over 55% were seen once. This clone showed up just a few times. As yet, its antigen is unknown. This specimen consisted of PBMCs, obtained after 24 months of ibrutinib treatment. This sequence was found in a human donor with chronic lymphocytic leukemia. The genes are TRBV28 and TRBJ2-2; no clear D. In nucleotides, the CDR3 is TGTGCCAGCAGTCAAACCGGGGAGCTGTTTTTT. Residues: CASSQTGELFF.